This T cell receptor (beta chain) was recovered during a study of a mutant IDH1 vaccine in newly diagnosed glioma (dated by TCRdb to the early 2020s). Context from the whole study: Of the approximately 35 treated patients, 62.5% were male and 37.5% were female, and a mean age of around 40 years was recorded. Peripheral blood was drawn at six visits: V03 (baseline), V05, V07, V10, V12 and V13. Before enrollment, patients had received standard therapy of radiotherapy alone, temozolomide alone, or radiochemotherapy with temozolomide; most received the combination. Longitudinal TCRB deep sequencing was performed for about two dozen treated patients wherever samples were available for exploratory analyses. Summary of the overall study and its limitations: Immune responses induced by the vaccine were seen in more than 85% of patients across multiple MHC alleles. Availability determined which PBMC samples were chosen for TCRB deep sequencing. It was noted by the authors that analyses of patient blood samples could not be reproduced owing to sample limitations. Changes in the top peripheral T cell clonotypes picked up by TCRB sequencing did not appear to be linked to pseudoprogression.

From the cysteine up to the phenylalanine, the CDR3 has a length of 15 residues. The read is trimmed to its CDR3 DNA, 45 bases read in frame from base 1. The trim is 0 bases for V and 6 bases for J, with a gap of 11 bases between the germline ends. Taken from the germline V gene, the CDR1 and CDR2 loops are MRHNA and SNTAGT. Libraries were prepared through the immunoSEQ multiplex PCR assay. Rearranged TCR beta chain sequences were amplified with the hsTCRB Kit following the manufacturer's protocol. An Illumina MiSeq was used to sequence the TCRB libraries. The paper's processing steps were these. The proprietary platform of the kit vendor was used for demultiplexing, trimming and gene mapping. TCRdb carries this immuneACCESS record with in-frame sequences only. Its versions omit some clonotypes, under half of them owing to an unresolved V gene in the studies checked, with the rest unexplained. Clone size and the V and J calls come from that table; the DNA yielded D and trimming. Across this sample there are around 88,000 clones, with roughly 75% seen only once. Clones ranked in the top ten supply around 7.5% of the sample.

This clone has a handful of counts. This clone's antigen is unknown. No qualities accompany the bases; no much larger clone lies one base away. This specimen's time point label, interpreted: baseline, week 1 (first vaccination visit). Interpreted using the paper, the treatment or condition label stands for: pre-vaccination baseline after standard-of-care therapy. The donors had newly diagnosed IDH1-mutant astrocytomas of WHO grade 3 or 4 that showed loss of nuclear ATRX. The samples were drawn from NOA16, a multicentre, single-arm, open-label phase I trial in Germany that tested a mutant IDH1 peptide vaccine in humans for the first time. For immunogenicity testing, the blood drawn at visit V03 was used as the baseline sample. Genomic DNA for TCRB sequencing was extracted from EDTA blood using the DNeasy Blood and Tissue Kit.

This clonotype originated in a middle-aged man with glioma. The chain links TRBV6-4 with TRBJ2-2; TRBD1 is a weak D gene call, 5 bases matching. The material was PBMCs, obtained from a glioma patient treated with radiotherapy, temozolomide or both. The CDR3 corresponds to CASSDSAGNAGELFF. The DNA sequence is as follows: TGTGCCAGCAGTGACTCGGCAGGGAATGCCGGGGAGCTGTTTTTT.